This T cell receptor (beta chain) derives from a study of control samples from healthy donors and cancer patients. The protocol was immunoSEQ multiplex PCR, while the TCRdb copy is restricted to in-frame clones and leaves out a portion. The table has about 94,000 clones, 90% seen once. J lost 3 bases, V lost 4 bases, and 5 bases had no gene match. The CDR3 consists of 14 residues. CDR1 is SEHNR, CDR2 FQNEAQ, per germline (reference sequence). The source of this sequence is a young woman in good health. The sequenced sample consisted of blood. The rearrangement joins TRBV7-9 to TRBJ2-7, with 8 bases aligning to TRBD1. CDR3 in amino acids: CASSWTGQDYEQYF. The CDR3 nucleotides are TGTGCCAGCAGCTGGACGGGACAGGACTACGAGCAGTACTTC.